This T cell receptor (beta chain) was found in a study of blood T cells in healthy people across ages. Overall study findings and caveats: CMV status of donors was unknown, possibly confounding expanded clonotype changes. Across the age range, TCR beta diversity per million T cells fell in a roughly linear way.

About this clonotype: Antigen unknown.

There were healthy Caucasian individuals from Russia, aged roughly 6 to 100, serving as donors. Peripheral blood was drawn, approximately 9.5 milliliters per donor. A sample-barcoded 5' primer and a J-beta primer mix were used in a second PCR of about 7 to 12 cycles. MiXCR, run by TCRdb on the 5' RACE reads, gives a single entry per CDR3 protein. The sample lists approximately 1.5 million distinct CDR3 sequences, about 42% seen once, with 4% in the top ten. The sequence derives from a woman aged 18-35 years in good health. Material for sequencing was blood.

CDR3 loop: CASSQQGYGANVLTF. The CDR3 DNA follows: TGTGCCAGCAGCCAGCAGGGATATGGGGCCAACGTCCTGACTTTC. V and J are TRBV3-1 and TRBJ2-6, with D perhaps TRBD1 (5 bases). V gave up 3 bases and J gave up 3 bases, with 9 bases separating them. Germline V gives CDR1 LGHDT, CDR2 YNNKEL (reference sequence). The length of the CDR3 is 15 residues.